This TCR beta chain was obtained from a study of glioma-infiltrating T cells after dendritic cell vaccination (dated by TCRdb to 2016 to 2017). Regarding the research as a whole: Of the roughly 15 glioblastoma patients in the cohort, all drawn from Phase I and II dendritic cell vaccination trials, 9 were newly diagnosed and 6 had recurrent disease. Survival after dendritic cell vaccination was correlated with TCR sequencing metrics, such as TIL content and the overlap between tumor and blood repertoires. In glioblastoma patients vaccinated with dendritic cells, deep sequencing of TCR beta CDR3 regions served to measure tumor-infiltrating lymphocyte content and to compare repertoires between tumor and blood. Three intradermal dendritic cell vaccine injections were administered to patients at biweekly intervals in the arm below the axilla. The vaccine was prepared from monocyte-derived dendritic cells that were cultured for seven days with IL-4 and GM-CSF and then pulsed overnight with autologous tumor lysate. Between the early 2000s and the early 2010s, patients were given autologous tumor lysate-pulsed dendritic cell vaccination.

The junction carries 11 bases between V and J, which are trimmed by 3 bases and 0 bases respectively. From the cysteine through the phenylalanine, the CDR3 covers 15 amino acids. Of all the DNA, just the CDR3 is kept, 45 bases in frame from base 1. CDR1 LGHNA and CDR2 YSLEER were looked up in the germline V gene. Selection of patients required sufficient residual fresh-frozen tumor tissue and over two years of available survival data. An isocitrate dehydrogenase mutation was not carried by any of the glioblastoma patients, although molecular status was otherwise variable. PBMC were collected before vaccination, two weeks after the third vaccination, and at tumor progression when it occurred. The Qiagen DNeasy Blood extraction Kit was used to extract genomic DNA. On this clone: Its binding antigen is unknown. There are no base qualities to consult, and no much larger clone falls within one base.

The immunoSEQ assay amplified TCRB CDR3 regions from about 2 micrograms of genomic DNA, or from all available DNA when less than that amount was available. Multiplex PCR used 60 forward primers for TCR V beta segments and 13 reverse primers for J beta segments. Synthetic control templates were spiked into each sample at limiting dilution to estimate reads per starting template. Reads of 87 bp were generated by sequencing on the Illumina HiSeq System. The paper's data handling went like this. PCR and sequencing errors were removed by a nearest neighbor algorithm that merged closely related sequences. TCR overlap was measured as the percentage of unique tumor TCR beta sequences that were also present in the peripheral blood of the same patient. TCRdb stores this immuneACCESS table with in-frame sequences only. Part of the clones is absent; in the studies checked, under half of the shortfall reflects unresolved V genes, and no reason is known for the rest. V and J calls plus clone size are reproduced from that table; the DNA served to infer D and trimming. This sample gives about 38,000 clones in total; approximately 84% of them show up just once. Jointly, the top ten make up approximately 8.3% of the sample.

Study-wide conclusions, independent of this receptor: After dendritic cell vaccination, a higher estimated pretreatment TIL content predicted longer time to progression and overall survival. The response model built on TCR overlap across three groups was characterized as speculative, with prospective validation still needed. The cohort was small and heterogeneous, only a few patients had full blood and tumor sets, and even fewer had initial-recurrent tumor pairs. No direct relationship between TCR clonality and survival was found, suggesting that a diverse polyclonal response may matter.

This material consisted of blood, taken before dendritic cell vaccination. This clonotype was sampled from a human donor with glioblastoma. The chain joins TRBV4-3 to TRBJ1-1; the D gene is possibly TRBD1, with 5 bases matching. This receptor has the CDR3 CASSHSGGVNTEAFF. In nucleotide form, the sequence is TGCGCCAGCAGCCATTCGGGGGGGGTGAACACTGAAGCTTTCTTT.